This TCR beta chain was obtained from a study of shared clonotypes between healthy human individuals. In the original analysis: There were no quality scores in the junction-only immunoSEQ sequences, so filtering differed. Produced via immunoSEQ multiplex PCR; TCRdb's table is partial and in-frame only. The V and J calls and clone size come from that table; D and trimming were worked out from the DNA. This sample has a few million clones, with approximately 93% found just once. Germline CDR1 reads LNHNV; CDR2 reads YYDKDF (reference sequence). There are 17 residues in the CDR3. J lost 7 bases, V lost 1 base, and 12 bases had no gene match.

Sequencing was performed on naive CD4+ T cells from PBMCs. The subset here: CD45RA+ positively selected. This receptor was identified in a man aged 18 to 35 in good health. Some clones in this sample may be carry-over from other donors' samples. The genes are TRBV15 and TRBJ1-4, with TRBD1 matching 7 bases. CDR3 nucleotides: TGTGCCACCAGCAGAGCTATTTTGACAGGGCGCCGTGAAAAACTGTTTTTT. This encodes CATSRAILTGRREKLFF.